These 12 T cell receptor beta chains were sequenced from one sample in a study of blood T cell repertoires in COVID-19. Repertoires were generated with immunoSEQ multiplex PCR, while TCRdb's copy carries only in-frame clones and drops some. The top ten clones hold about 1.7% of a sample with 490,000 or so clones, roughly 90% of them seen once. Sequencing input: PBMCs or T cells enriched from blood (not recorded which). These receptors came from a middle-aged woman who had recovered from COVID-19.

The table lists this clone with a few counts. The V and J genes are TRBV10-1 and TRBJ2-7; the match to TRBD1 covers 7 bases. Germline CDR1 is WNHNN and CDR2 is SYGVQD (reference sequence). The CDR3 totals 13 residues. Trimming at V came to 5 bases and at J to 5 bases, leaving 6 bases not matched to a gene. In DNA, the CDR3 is TGCGCCAGCAGTAGACAGGGAAGCGACGAGCAGTACTTC. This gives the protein CASSRQGSDEQYF.

CDR3 amino acids: CAISLTGLEETQYF. In DNA, the CDR3 is TGTGCCATCAGCCTGACAGGGCTCGAAGAGACCCAGTACTTC. The chain carries TRBV10-3 and TRBJ2-5; 7 positions match TRBD1. CDR3 length equals 14 residues. Germline V gene lookup returns CDR1 ENHRY and CDR2 SYGVKD. The J segment lost 3 bases and the V segment lost 6 bases, leaving 7 bases of the junction unmatched.

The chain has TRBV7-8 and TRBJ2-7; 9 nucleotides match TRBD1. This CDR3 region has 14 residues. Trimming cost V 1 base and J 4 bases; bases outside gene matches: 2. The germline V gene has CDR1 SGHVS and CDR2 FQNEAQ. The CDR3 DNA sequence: TGTGCCAGCAGCTTAGACAGGGGGCTATACGAGCAGTACTTC. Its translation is CASSLDRGLYEQYF.

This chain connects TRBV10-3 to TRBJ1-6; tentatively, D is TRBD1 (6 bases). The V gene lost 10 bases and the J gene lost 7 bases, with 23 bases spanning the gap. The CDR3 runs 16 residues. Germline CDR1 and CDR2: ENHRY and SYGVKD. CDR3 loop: CATQGGASPVNSPLHF. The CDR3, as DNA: TGTGCCACCCAAGGGGGGGCTTCTCCTGTAAATTCACCCCTCCACTTT.

The CDR3 is CASSLGGLAGGLEQYF. In nucleotides, the CDR3 is TGCGCCAGCAGCTTGGGGGGGCTAGCGGGAGGGCTCGAGCAGTACTTC. The gene calls are TRBV5-1 and TRBJ2-7, with TRBD2 matching over 12 bases. Germline V gene sequence: CDR1 SGHRS, CDR2 YFSETQ. The CDR3 loop spans 16 amino acids. V dropped 0 bases and J dropped 6; count of bases not matched to a gene: 7.

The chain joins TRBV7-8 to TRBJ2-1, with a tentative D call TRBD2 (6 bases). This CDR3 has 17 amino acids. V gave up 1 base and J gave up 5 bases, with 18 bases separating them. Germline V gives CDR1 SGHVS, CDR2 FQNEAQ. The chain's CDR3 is CASSLGPGTQYNNEQFF. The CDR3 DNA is TGTGCCAGCAGCTTAGGTCCCGGGACTCAATATAACAATGAGCAGTTCTTC.

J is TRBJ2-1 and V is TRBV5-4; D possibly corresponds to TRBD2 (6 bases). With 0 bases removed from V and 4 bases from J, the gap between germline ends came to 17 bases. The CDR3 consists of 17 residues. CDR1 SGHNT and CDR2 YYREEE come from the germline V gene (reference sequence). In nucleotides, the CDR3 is TGTGCCAGCAGCTTGGGGGGATCGGGAGTTGGGTACAATGAGCAGTTCTTC. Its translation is CASSLGGSGVGYNEQFF.

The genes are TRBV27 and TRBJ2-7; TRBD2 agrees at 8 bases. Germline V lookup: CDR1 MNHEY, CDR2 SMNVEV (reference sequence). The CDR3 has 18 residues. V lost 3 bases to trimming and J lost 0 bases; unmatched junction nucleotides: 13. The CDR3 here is CASSFRTSGARSSYEQYF. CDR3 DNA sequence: TGTGCCAGCAGTTTTCGAACTAGCGGAGCCCGCAGCTCCTACGAGCAGTACTTC.

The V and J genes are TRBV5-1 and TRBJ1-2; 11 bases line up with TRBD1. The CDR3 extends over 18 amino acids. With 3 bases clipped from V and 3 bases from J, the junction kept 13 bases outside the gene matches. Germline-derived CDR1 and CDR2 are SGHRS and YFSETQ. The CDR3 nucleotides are TGCGCCAGCAGCTCTCTCAATCCCGGGACAGGGGGACACTATGGCTACACCTTC. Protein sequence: CASSSLNPGTGGHYGYTF.

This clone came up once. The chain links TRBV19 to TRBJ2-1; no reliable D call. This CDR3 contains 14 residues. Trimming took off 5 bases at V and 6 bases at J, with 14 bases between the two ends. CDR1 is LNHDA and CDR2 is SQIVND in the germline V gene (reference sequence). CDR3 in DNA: TGTGCCAGTAGTTCCCGAGCTTCCCGCAATGAGCAGTTCTTC. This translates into CASSSRASRNEQFF.

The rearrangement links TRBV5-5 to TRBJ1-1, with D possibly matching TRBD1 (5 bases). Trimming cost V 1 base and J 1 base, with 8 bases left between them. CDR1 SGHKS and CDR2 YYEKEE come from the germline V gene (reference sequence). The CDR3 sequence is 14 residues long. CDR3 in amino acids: CASSLPGWNTEAFF. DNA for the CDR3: TGTGCCAGCAGCTTGCCAGGGTGGAACACTGAAGCTTTCTTT.

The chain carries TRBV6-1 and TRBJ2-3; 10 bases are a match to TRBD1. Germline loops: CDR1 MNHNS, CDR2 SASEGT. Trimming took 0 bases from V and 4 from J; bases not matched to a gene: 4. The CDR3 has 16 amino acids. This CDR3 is CASSEALGQGADTQYF. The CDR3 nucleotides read TGTGCCAGCAGTGAAGCCTTAGGACAGGGGGCAGATACGCAGTATTTT.